This T cell receptor beta chain came from a study of radiation and T cells in renal cell carcinoma. Overall study findings and caveats: No pretreatment tumor biopsies were available for baseline clonotypes.

The count of this clone is one. Its antigen remains unknown. Here immunoSEQ multiplex PCR was the method, and the copy in TCRdb shows in-frame clones only, minus some. This sample has around 95,000 clones, with 70% to 85% found just once. Trimming took 3 bases from V and 2 from J, leaving 11 bases between them. Germline V gene sequence: CDR1 SGHVS, CDR2 FQNEAQ. The CDR3 totals 15 residues. Time point here: blood 4 weeks post-SBRT, at nephrectomy. The treatment here: 15 Gy SBRT to primary tumor, nephrectomy 4 weeks later. The source is a man aged 55-75 years with renal cell carcinoma. The sequencing used blood, collected from a patient whose treatment included radiotherapy and nephrectomy. The rearrangement joins TRBV7-8 to TRBJ2-1; D is undetermined. CDR3: CASSLVLATYNEQFF. The CDR3 bases are TGTGCCAGCAGCTTGGTATTAGCCACCTACAATGAGCAGTTCTTC. Together with reference TRBV7-8 and TRBJ2-1, the CDR3 gives the full variable domain: GAGVSQSPRYKVAKRGQDVALRCDPISGHVSLFWYQQALGQGPEFLTYFQNEAQLDKSGLPSDRFFAERPEGSVSTLKIQRTQQEDSAVYLCASSLVLATYNEQFFGPGTRLTVL.